This TCR beta chain was observed in a study of radiotherapy plus CTLA-4 blockade in lung cancer. The V gene end was trimmed by 2 bases and the J gene end by 3 bases; junction bases not matched to a gene: 8. The germline CDR1 and CDR2 sequences are MNHNY and SVGAGI (reference sequence). CDR3 length: 16 residues. Method: immunoSEQ multiplex PCR; TCRdb's copy keeps in-frame clones and lacks some. Here the sample spans about 48,000 clones, 75% to 90% being singletons. The TCR originated in a human donor with non-small cell lung cancer who had stable disease on radiotherapy plus ipilimumab. This sample comprised peripheral blood, obtained from a patient treated with radiotherapy plus ipilimumab. The chain employs TRBV6-6 and TRBJ1-2, with 8 positions matching TRBD1. CDR3 coding DNA: TGTGCCAGCAGTTACATGAGACAGGGGAATGACTATGGCTACACCTTC. Encoded protein: CASSYMRQGNDYGYTF.